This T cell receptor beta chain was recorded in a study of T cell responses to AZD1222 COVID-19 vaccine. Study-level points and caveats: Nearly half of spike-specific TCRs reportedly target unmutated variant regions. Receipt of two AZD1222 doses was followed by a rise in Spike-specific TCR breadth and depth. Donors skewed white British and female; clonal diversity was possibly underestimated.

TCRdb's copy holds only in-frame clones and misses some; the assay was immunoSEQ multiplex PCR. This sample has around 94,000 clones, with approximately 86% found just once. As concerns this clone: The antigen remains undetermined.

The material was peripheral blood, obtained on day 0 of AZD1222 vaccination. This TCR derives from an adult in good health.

The CDR3: CASSLDFTGRDTGELFF. In DNA form, the CDR3 reads TGCGCCAGCAGCTTGGACTTTACAGGGAGGGACACCGGGGAGCTGTTTTTT. The chain uses TRBV5-1 and TRBJ2-2; a possible D gene is TRBD2 (7 bases). Looked up from germline, CDR1 is SGHRS and CDR2 is YFSETQ. This CDR3 comprises 17 residues. The ends were cut back, 0 bases at V and 3 bases at J, with 15 bases in the middle.